These T cell receptor beta chains were read from a single sample in a study of blood T cell repertoires in COVID-19. The assay was immunoSEQ multiplex PCR, and TCRdb's table has in-frame clones only and misses some. The data contain under 200,000 clones, about 80% of them singletons. Sequencing was performed on peripheral blood. These receptor sequences come from a man aged 60 to 69 with acute or convalescent COVID-19. The CDR3 runs from the conserved cysteine through the conserved F or W. The order of the fields is D gene, J gene, clone size, V gene, CDR3 DNA, CDR3 protein. The D gene is left open where the match is weak. Not every row has a clone size; where given, it reads once, few, many or a size class.

TRBD1 TRBJ1-2 - TRBV7-2 TGTGCCAGCAGCGCCGGACAGGGGGGTTATGGCTACACCTTC CASSAGQGGYGYTF
- TRBJ1-1 - TRBV2 TGTGCCAGCCGCCCTACAGGACAAGAAGCTTTCTTT CASRPTGQEAFF
- TRBJ2-7 - TRBV7-2 TGTGCCAGCAGCTTAGTACGCGACTCCTACGAGCAGTACTTC CASSLVRDSYEQYF
- TRBJ2-1 - TRBV7-9 TGTGCCAGCAGCCGAATTGGGACAACGGGTGAGCAGTTCTTC CASSRIGTTGEQFF
TRBD1 TRBJ2-3 - TRBV10-1 TGCGCCAGCAGTGACCGACAGGGGGCACCCACAGATACGCAGTATTTT CASSDRQGAPTDTQYF
TRBD1 TRBJ1-2 - TRBV2 TGTGCCAGCAACACCCCGGGACAGGGGGGAGGCTACACCTTC CASNTPGQGGGYTF
- TRBJ1-1 - TRBV6-2/TRBV6-3 TGTGCCAGCAGTTACTCGAGACAAATCAACACTGGGGCTTTCTTT CASSYSRQINTGAFF
- TRBJ1-2 - TRBV5-1 TGCGCCAGCAGCTGGGGTACCGGGCCGGGGGGCTACACCTTC CASSWGTGPGGYTF
TRBD1 TRBJ1-1 many TRBV6-6 TGTGCCAGCAGTTACCAGGGGGCGAACACTGAAGCTTTCTTT CASSYQGANTEAFF
TRBD1 TRBJ2-4 - TRBV6-5 TGTGCCAGCAGTTACCGGGACAGGGAAAACATTCAGTACTTC CASSYRDRENIQYF
- TRBJ1-5 - TRBV7-9 TGTGCCAGCAGCCCTGGGGGGGGTTGGGGCAATCAGCCCCAGCATTTT CASSPGGGWGNQPQHF
TRBD2 TRBJ2-1 - TRBV7-2 TGTGCCAGCAGCTCCCAACTAGCGCGGACGCTGAACAATGAGCAGTTCTTC CASSSQLARTLNNEQFF